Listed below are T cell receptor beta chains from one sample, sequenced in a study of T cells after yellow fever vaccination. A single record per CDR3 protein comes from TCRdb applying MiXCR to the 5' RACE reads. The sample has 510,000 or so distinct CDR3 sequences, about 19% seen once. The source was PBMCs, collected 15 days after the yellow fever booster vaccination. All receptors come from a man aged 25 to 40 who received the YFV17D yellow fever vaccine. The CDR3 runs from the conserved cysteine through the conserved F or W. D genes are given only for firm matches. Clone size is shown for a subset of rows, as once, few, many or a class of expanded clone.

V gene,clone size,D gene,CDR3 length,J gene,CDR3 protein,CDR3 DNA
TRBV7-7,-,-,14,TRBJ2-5,CASSSPAGGETQYF,TGTGCCAGCAGTTCCCCGGCCGGGGGAGAGACCCAGTACTTC
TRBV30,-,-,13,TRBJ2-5,CAWSSGNQETQYF,TGTGCCTGGAGTTCCGGCAACCAAGAGACCCAGTACTTC
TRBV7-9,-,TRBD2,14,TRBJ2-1,CAKSGLAGGDEQFF,TGTGCCAAGTCGGGACTAGCGGGAGGGGATGAGCAGTTCTTC
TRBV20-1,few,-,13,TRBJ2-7,CSASDGLMGEQYF,TGCAGTGCTAGTGACGGTCTGATGGGGGAGCAGTACTTC
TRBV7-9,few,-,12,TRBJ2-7,CASSIDHYEQYF,TGTGCCAGCAGCATAGATCACTACGAGCAGTACTTC
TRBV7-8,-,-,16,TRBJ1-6,CASSSRALHTDSPLHF,TGTGCCAGCAGCTCCCGGGCCTTACATACCGATTCACCCCTCCACTTT
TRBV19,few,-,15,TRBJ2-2,CASSYRTTNTGELFF,TGTGCCAGTAGCTACAGGACCACGAACACCGGGGAGCTGTTTTTT
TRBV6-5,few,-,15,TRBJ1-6,CASSYSTGLESPLHF,TGTGCCAGCAGTTACAGTACAGGGTTGGAATCACCCCTCCACTTT
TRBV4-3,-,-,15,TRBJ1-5,CASSQEVVPVGTQHF,TGCGCCAGCAGCCAAGAGGTGGTGCCAGTTGGGACCCAGCATTTT
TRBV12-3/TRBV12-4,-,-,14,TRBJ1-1,CASRRGFLGTEAFF,TGTGCCAGCAGACGGGGGTTTCTGGGCACTGAAGCTTTCTTT
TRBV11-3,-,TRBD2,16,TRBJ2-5,CASSRGTSGPQETQYF,TGTGCCAGCAGCCGCGGGACTAGCGGACCACAAGAGACCCAGTACTTC
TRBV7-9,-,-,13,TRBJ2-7,CASSLPQGEAQYF,TGTGCCAGCAGCTTACCACAGGGAGAAGCGCAGTACTTC
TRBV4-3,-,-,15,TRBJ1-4,CASSRVGSTNEKLFF,TGCGCCAGCAGCCGCGTTGGCTCAACTAATGAAAAACTGTTTTTT
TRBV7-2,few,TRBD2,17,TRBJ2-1,CASSSPVAGGPGNEQFF,TGTGCCAGCAGCTCCCCTGTAGCGGGAGGGCCGGGGAATGAGCAGTTCTTC
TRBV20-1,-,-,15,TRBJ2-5,CSAQGHARNQETQYF,TGCAGTGCCCAAGGACACGCCCGAAACCAGGAGACCCAGTACTTC
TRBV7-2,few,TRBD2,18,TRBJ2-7,CASSLRPGTSGRAYEQYF,TGTGCCAGCAGCTTGCGTCCCGGGACTAGCGGGAGGGCCTACGAGCAGTACTTC
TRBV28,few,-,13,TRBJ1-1,CAIPGVGNTEAFF,TGTGCCATCCCGGGCGTGGGGAACACTGAAGCTTTCTTT
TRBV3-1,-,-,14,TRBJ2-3,CASSQGGRSQPQYF,TGTGCCAGCAGCCAAGGGGGCCGAAGCCAGCCACAGTATTTT
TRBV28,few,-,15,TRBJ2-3,CASSSVGYSTDTQYF,TGTGCCAGCAGTTCCGTAGGGTATAGCACAGATACGCAGTATTTT
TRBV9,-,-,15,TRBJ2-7,CASSVGQSPIHEQYF,TGTGCCAGCAGCGTAGGACAGTCGCCTATCCACGAGCAGTACTTC
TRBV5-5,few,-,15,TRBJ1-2,CASSLEQQANYGYTF,TGTGCCAGCAGCTTGGAACAGCAGGCTAACTATGGCTACACCTTC
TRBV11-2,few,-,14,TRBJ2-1,CASSLGVGSNEQFF,TGTGCCAGCAGCTTAGGTGTAGGGAGCAATGAGCAGTTCTTC
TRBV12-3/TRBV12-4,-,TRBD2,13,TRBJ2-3,CAITRAGADTQYF,TGTGCCATCACGAGAGCGGGAGCAGATACGCAGTATTTT
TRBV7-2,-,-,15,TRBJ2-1,CASSLVGGMDNEQFF,TGTGCCAGCAGCTTAGTTGGCGGGATGGACAATGAGCAGTTCTTC
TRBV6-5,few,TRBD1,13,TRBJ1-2,CASSYSSGGGYTF,TGTGCCAGCAGTTACTCTTCAGGGGGCGGCTACACCTTC
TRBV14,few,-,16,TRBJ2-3,CASSHLSGAGTDTQYF,TGTGCCAGCAGCCACCTTAGCGGCGCGGGCACAGATACGCAGTATTTT
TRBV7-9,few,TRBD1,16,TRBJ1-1,CASSRALTGGGTEAFF,TGTGCCAGCAGCCGCGCCTTGACAGGGGGGGGCACTGAAGCTTTCTTT
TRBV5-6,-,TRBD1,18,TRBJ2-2,CASAEWGQGAPGTGELFF,TGTGCCAGCGCAGAATGGGGACAGGGGGCTCCGGGGACCGGGGAGCTGTTTTTT
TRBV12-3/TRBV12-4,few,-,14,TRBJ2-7,CASSRDSKDYEQYF,TGTGCCAGCAGCCGGGATTCAAAGGACTACGAGCAGTACTTC
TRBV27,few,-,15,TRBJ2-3,CASRIGTLLTDTQYF,TGTGCCAGCCGAATCGGGACCTTACTCACAGATACGCAGTATTTT
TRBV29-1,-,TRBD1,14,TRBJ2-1,CSYIGGWIYNEQFF,TGCAGCTACATAGGGGGCTGGATCTACAATGAGCAGTTCTTC
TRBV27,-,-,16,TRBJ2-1,CASSLSMGGSYNEQFF,TGTGCCAGCAGTTTATCGATGGGGGGATCCTACAATGAGCAGTTCTTC
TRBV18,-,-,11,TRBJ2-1,CASSPLDEQFF,TGTGCCAGCTCACCACTGGATGAGCAGTTCTTC
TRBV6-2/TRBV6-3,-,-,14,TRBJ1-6,CASSYSSENSPLHF,TGTGCCAGCAGTTACTCATCGGAAAATTCACCCCTCCACTTT
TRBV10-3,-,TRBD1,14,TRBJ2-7,CAITPGTGAYEQYF,TGTGCCATCACTCCCGGGACAGGGGCCTACGAGCAGTACTTC
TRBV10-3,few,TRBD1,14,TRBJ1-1,CATKSGQGAAEAFF,TGTGCCACCAAAAGCGGCCAGGGGGCCGCTGAAGCTTTCTTT
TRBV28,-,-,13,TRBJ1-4,CASSFRRLEKLFF,TGTGCCAGCAGTTTCCGGCGATTAGAAAAACTGTTTTTT
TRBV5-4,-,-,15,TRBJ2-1,CASSSGLQGGNEQFF,TGTGCCAGCAGCTCGGGCCTTCAGGGGGGTAATGAGCAGTTCTTC
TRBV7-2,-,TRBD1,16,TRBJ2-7,CASSLGAQGAPYEQYF,TGTGCCAGCAGCTTAGGAGCTCAGGGGGCGCCCTACGAGCAGTACTTC
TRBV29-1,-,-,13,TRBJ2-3,CSVEYGRRDTQYF,TGCAGCGTTGAATATGGCAGGCGAGATACGCAGTATTTT
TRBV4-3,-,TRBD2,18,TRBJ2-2,CASSQDLGGGPATGELFF,TGCGCCAGCAGCCAAGATCTGGGGGGAGGGCCAGCTACCGGGGAGCTGTTTTTT
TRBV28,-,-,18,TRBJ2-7,CASSLLRILAERGYEQYF,TGTGCCAGCAGTTTACTGAGAATTCTGGCCGAAAGAGGTTACGAGCAGTACTTC
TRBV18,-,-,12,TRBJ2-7,CASSPISNEQYF,TGTGCCAGCTCACCGATCAGCAACGAGCAGTACTTC
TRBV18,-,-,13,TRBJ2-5,CASSEQEQETQYF,TGTGCCAGCTCAGAACAGGAACAAGAGACCCAGTACTTC
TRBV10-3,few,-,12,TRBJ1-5,CAISDSNQPQHF,TGTGCCATCAGTGATAGCAATCAGCCCCAGCATTTT
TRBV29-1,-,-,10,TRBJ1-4,CSVGEEVLFF,TGCAGCGTGGGAGAGGAAGTTCTTTTTTTT
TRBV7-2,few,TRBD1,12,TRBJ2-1,CASSSTGGEQFF,TGTGCCAGCAGCTCGACAGGGGGCGAGCAGTTCTTC
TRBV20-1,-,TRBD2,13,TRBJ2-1,CSATGLAGNEQFF,TGCAGTGCTACCGGACTAGCGGGCAATGAGCAGTTCTTC
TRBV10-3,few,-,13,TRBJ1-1,CAISERGTAGAFF,TGTGCCATCAGTGAGCGCGGGACGGCGGGCGCTTTCTTT
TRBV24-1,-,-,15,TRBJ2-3,CATSDNRDSTDTQYF,TGTGCCACCAGTGACAACCGGGACAGCACAGATACGCAGTATTTT
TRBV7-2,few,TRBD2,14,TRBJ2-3,CASSIGLAADTQYF,TGTGCCAGCAGCATAGGACTAGCGGCAGATACGCAGTATTTT
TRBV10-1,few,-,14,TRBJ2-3,CASSPGRDRNTQYF,TGCGCCAGCAGTCCCGGCCGAGATCGGAATACGCAGTATTTT
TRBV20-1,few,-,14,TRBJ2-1,CSASLGGVYNEQFF,TGCAGTGCTAGTTTAGGGGGGGTCTACAATGAGCAGTTCTTC
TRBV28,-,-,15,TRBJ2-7,CASSSGGAGPYEQYF,TGTGCCAGCAGTTCCGGGGGTGCGGGGCCCTACGAGCAGTACTTC
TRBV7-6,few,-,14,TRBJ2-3,CASSSTGTPHTQYF,TGTGCCAGCAGCTCGACGGGGACCCCACATACGCAGTATTTT
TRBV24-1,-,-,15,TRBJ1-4,CATSPGGDLAEKLFF,TGTGCCACCAGCCCCGGGGGCGATCTAGCCGAAAAACTGTTTTTT
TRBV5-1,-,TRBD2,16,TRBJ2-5,CASSSVAGQGGETQYF,TGCGCCAGCAGCTCTGTAGCGGGGCAAGGAGGAGAGACCCAGTACTTC
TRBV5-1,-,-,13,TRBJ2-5,CASTTGELETQYF,TGCGCCAGCACCACGGGGGAGTTGGAGACCCAGTACTTC